These 16 T cell receptor beta chains share one sample of origin, sequenced in a study of blood T cells in healthy people across ages. A second PCR, run for about 7 to 11 cycles, used a sample-barcoded 5' primer plus a J-beta primer mix. TCRdb fed the 5' RACE reads into MiXCR, producing one record per CDR3 protein. Of some 370,000 distinct CDR3 sequences in the sample, approximately 47% were seen once. Sequenced input: blood. These TCRs come from a man aged 60 to 69 in good health.

This clonotype was detected only a few times. The chain combines TRBV18 with TRBJ2-4; D ambiguous. The V gene lost 5 bases and the J gene lost 8 bases, with 10 bases spanning the gap. This CDR3 is 12 amino acids long. Per the germline V gene, CDR1 is KGHSH and CDR2 is LQKENI. CDR3 sequence: CASSNPPDIQYF. The CDR3 nucleotides are TGTGCCAGCTCAAACCCCCCGGACATTCAGTACTTC.

The chain recombines TRBV6-2 or TRBV6-3 with TRBJ2-1; 10 bases are shared with TRBD2. Trimming at V came to 7 bases and at J to 6 bases, leaving 9 bases not matched to a gene. This CDR3 has 15 residues. CDR1 MNHEY and CDR2 SVGEGT come from the germline V gene. This chain's CDR3 is CASTPGLAIANEQFF. Here the CDR3 DNA reads TGTGCCAGCACCCCGGGACTAGCGATAGCCAATGAGCAGTTCTTC.

The chain has TRBV29-1 and TRBJ1-2; D not certain. Germline lookup yields CDR1 SQVTM and CDR2 ANQGSEA. Deletions cut 7 bases from V and 8 bases from J, with 14 bases between. This CDR3 region has 11 residues. The CDR3 DNA is TGCAGCGCCAAAGGCGGTACCGGCTACACCTTC. Protein: CSAKGGTGYTF.

This clonotype showed up just once. The chain couples TRBV28 to TRBJ2-5; 14 bases line up with TRBD2. V dropped 0 bases and J dropped 11; count of bases not matched to a gene: 14. Germline-derived CDR1 and CDR2 are MDHEN and SYDVKM. This CDR3 has 18 amino acids. CDR3 loop: CASSLWGTSGGHYNEQYF. For the CDR3, the DNA is TGTGCCAGCAGTTTATGGGGGACTAGCGGGGGCCACTACAATGAGCAGTACTTC.

The chain employs TRBV29-1 and TRBJ2-4; TRBD2 might be the D (5 bases). With 4 bases removed from V and 6 bases from J, the gap between germline ends came to 10 bases. The CDR3 is 12 amino acids. Germline V CDR1 and CDR2: SQVTM, ANQGSEA. CDR3 nucleotides: TGCAGCGTTGTAGGACTCCCAAACATTCAGTACTTC. Protein: CSVVGLPNIQYF.

This clonotype showed up many times. V is TRBV29-1 and J is TRBJ2-5; 7 bases are shared with TRBD1. V dropped 7 bases and J dropped 2; count of bases not matched to a gene: 10. Germline V gene data show CDR1 as SQVTM and CDR2 as ANQGSEA. The CDR3 totals 14 residues. The CDR3 DNA follows: TGCAGCGGAACGGTTGGCAGGGGGCAAGAGACCCAGTACTTC. It translates to CSGTVGRGQETQYF.

This chain's CDR3 is CASSEDFSGANVLTF. For the CDR3, the DNA is TGTGCCAGCAGTGAAGACTTCTCTGGGGCCAACGTCCTGACTTTC. This sequence joins TRBV25-1 and TRBJ2-6, with D uncertain. This CDR3 contains 15 residues. Germline lookup yields CDR1 MGHDK and CDR2 SYGVNS. V lost 2 bases, J lost 0 bases, and 5 bases lay in between. Combining the CDR3 with reference TRBV25-1 and TRBJ2-6 gives the whole variable domain EADIYQTPRYLVIGTGKKITLECSQTMGHDKMYWYQQDPGMELHLIHYSYGVNSTEKGDLSSESTVSRIRTEHFPLTLESARPSHTSQYLCASSEDFSGANVLTFGAGSRLTVL.

This chain connects TRBV12-3 or TRBV12-4 to TRBJ2-4; 9 bases fit TRBD1. V gave up 6 bases and J gave up 1 base; unmatched junction bases: 13. This CDR3 spans 18 amino acids. CDR3: CASRAGTGSGGAKNIQYF. CDR3 DNA: TGTGCCAGCAGAGCCGGGACAGGGTCCGGGGGGGCCAAAAACATTCAGTACTTC.

The chain joins TRBV6-2 or TRBV6-3 to TRBJ2-5; no definite D call. Germline V gives CDR1 MNHEY, CDR2 SVGEGT. The V end lost 0 bases, the J end lost 2 bases, and 7 bases lay between the germline ends. This CDR3 comprises 14 residues. The CDR3 sequence: CASSYSSRQETQYF. Written as DNA, the CDR3 is TGTGCCAGCAGTTACTCGAGCAGACAAGAGACCCAGTACTTC.

This clonotype was seen repeatedly, ten times or more. The chain couples TRBV5-1 to TRBJ2-5; possible D gene TRBD1, 6 bases. Trimming took 4 bases from V and 4 from J, leaving 17 bases between them. Germline loops: CDR1 SGHRS, CDR2 YFSETQ. This CDR3 has 15 amino acids. The CDR3 region has the DNA TGCGCCAGCAGCCGGGGAAGGACAGTAGGAGAGACCCAGTACTTC. Its protein is CASSRGRTVGETQYF.

This clonotype was seen once. This chain joins TRBV11-2 and TRBJ2-7; D possibly corresponds to TRBD2 (5 bases). Germline CDR1 reads SGHAT; CDR2 reads FQNNGV. Trimming took off 0 bases at V and 2 bases at J, with 8 bases between the two ends. CDR3 length equals 14 residues. The CDR3 nucleotides read TGTGCCAGCAGCTTAGATCTCGGGACCTACGAGCAGTACTTC. Its protein is CASSLDLGTYEQYF.

This rearrangement joins TRBV12-3 or TRBV12-4 to TRBJ2-1; tentatively, D is TRBD2 (6 bases). The CDR3 extends over 14 amino acids. V was shortened by 3 bases and J by 7 bases, with 13 bases between the two germline ends. This CDR3 reads CASSFGGAWNEQFF. The CDR3, as DNA: TGTGCCAGCAGTTTCGGCGGGGCCTGGAATGAGCAGTTCTTC.

CDR3 nucleotide sequence: TGTGCCACAGGACAAGCGAGTAATGAGCAGTTCTTC. Protein sequence: CATGQASNEQFF. V usage is TRBV10-3 and J usage is TRBJ2-1; D possibly corresponds to TRBD1 (5 bases). Per germline, CDR1 ENHRY and CDR2 SYGVKD. This CDR3 has 12 residues. Trimming cost V 10 bases and J 7 bases, with 14 bases left between them.

The chain is built from TRBV20-1 and TRBJ2-3; 12 bases are a match to TRBD2. The CDR3 consists of 16 residues. CDR1 is DFQATT, CDR2 SNEGSKA, per germline (reference sequence). J was trimmed by 4 bases and V by 5 bases; bases with no gene match: 10. CDR3 protein: CSASQASGGAADTQYF. Written as DNA, the CDR3 is TGCAGTGCTTCTCAGGCTAGCGGGGGGGCGGCAGATACGCAGTATTTT.

There are many counts of this clonotype. The chain carries TRBV20-1 and TRBJ2-7, with 7 bases identical to TRBD1. Trimming cost V 2 bases and J 5 bases; bases outside gene matches: 9. The CDR3 has 14 residues. Germline V gene data show CDR1 as DFQATT and CDR2 as SNEGSKA (reference sequence). The CDR3 nucleotides read TGCAGTGCTAGATACGGGACAGCTATCAACGAGCAGTACTTC. It is translated as CSARYGTAINEQYF.

V gene TRBV29-1 combines with J gene TRBJ2-3; D possibly corresponds to TRBD2 (5 bases). The germline gives CDR1 SQVTM, CDR2 ANQGSEA. This CDR3 spans 12 amino acids. V was pared by 6 bases and J by 2 bases, with 9 bases between. Here the CDR3 reads CSVEGYTDTQYF. As DNA, the CDR3 is TGCAGCGTCGAGGGATACACAGATACGCAGTATTTT.